The 6 T cell receptor beta chains below were found in one sample sequenced in a study of T cell changes during pregnancy in multiple sclerosis. Profiling relied on immunoSEQ multiplex PCR, and the TCRdb table lists in-frame clones only, not all of them. The profile shows about 59,000 clones, about 94% of them singletons. Here the sequenced sample was CD8+ T cells from peripheral blood mononuclear cells, taken after pregnancy. These receptors were taken from a female donor with multiple sclerosis, enrolled in a pregnancy study.

The chain links TRBV30 to TRBJ1-2; D call uncertain. V lost 4 bases and J lost 1, with 7 bases in between. The CDR3 spans 12 residues. Per germline, CDR1 GTSNPN and CDR2 SVGIG (reference sequence). CDR3 in amino acids: CAWTQLNYGYTF. DNA of the CDR3: TGTGCCTGGACGCAACTTAACTATGGCTACACCTTC.

The chain has TRBV29-1 and TRBJ2-1; 10 bases align to TRBD2. This CDR3 is built from 13 residues. Germline CDR1 SQVTM, CDR2 ANQGSEA. CDR3 sequence (DNA): TGCAGTTGCCTAGCGGGGGCTTACAATGAGCAGTTCTTC. It translates to CSCLAGAYNEQFF.

The chain employs TRBV9 and TRBJ1-2; 9 positions agree with TRBD1. V gave up 0 bases and J gave up 3 bases; unmatched junction bases: 3. The CDR3 has 15 amino acids. Germline V gives CDR1 SGDLS, CDR2 YYNGEE. In nucleotides, the CDR3 is TGTGCCAGCAGCGTAGGACAGGGGGGGGACTATGGCTACACCTTC. This translates into CASSVGQGGDYGYTF.

The rearrangement joins TRBV29-1 to TRBJ2-1, with D perhaps TRBD2 (5 bases). Germline V CDR1 and CDR2: SQVTM, ANQGSEA. The V end was cut by 4 bases, the J end by 4 bases, with 5 bases between. This CDR3 region has 11 residues. CDR3 bases: TGCAGCGTTGCGGGGTACAATGAGCAGTTCTTC. Protein product: CSVAGYNEQFF.

The chain uses TRBV19 and TRBJ1-1, with D perhaps TRBD1 (6 bases). This CDR3 is 16 amino acids long. Germline CDR1 reads LNHDA; CDR2 reads SQIVND (reference sequence). V lost 1 base to trimming and J lost 3 bases, with 15 bases between them. The CDR3: CASSIVTGGPDTEAFF. Written as DNA, the CDR3 is TGTGCCAGTAGTATAGTCACGGGGGGGCCCGACACTGAAGCTTTCTTT.

The chain has TRBV27 and TRBJ2-3; D may be TRBD2 (6 bases). V lost 3 bases, J lost 6 bases, and 13 bases lay in between. CDR1 is MNHEY, CDR2 SMNVEV, per germline (reference sequence). CDR3 length: 14 amino acids. The CDR3 nucleotides are TGTGCCAGCAGTTTCGCGGGGCCGATCGATACGCAGTATTTT. It is translated as CASSFAGPIDTQYF.